A single sample is the source of the 29 T cell receptor beta chains below, sequenced in a study of beta chain features in type 1 diabetes. The investigators reverse transcribed all of the isolated RNA, so they sequenced expressed TCRB transcripts. The repertoire was sequenced with immunoSEQ multiplex PCR; TCRdb's copy has only in-frame clones and lacks some. The sample includes roughly 300,000 clones, around 15% of them seen just once. Material for sequencing was central memory CD4+ T cells from blood. These TCRs come from a young man in good health.

V gene TRBV11-2 combines with J gene TRBJ2-7, with D possibly TRBD2 on 6 matching bases. The V and J ends lost 5 bases and 7 bases respectively, with 18 bases between them. Germline values: CDR1 SGHAT, CDR2 FQNNGV. CDR3 length: 14 residues. The CDR3, as DNA: TGTGCCAGCAGCCGGAGCGGGCCTAACGGAGAGCAGTACGTC. Its protein is CASSRSGPNGEQYV.

This clone was found a few times. J is TRBJ1-4 and V is TRBV6-1, with D unresolved. Per germline, CDR1 MNHNS and CDR2 SASEGT. There are 15 residues in the CDR3. V dropped 7 bases and J dropped 0 bases, with 12 bases sitting between them. The CDR3 loop is CASIDGGSTNEKLFF. For the CDR3, the DNA is TGTGCCAGCATAGACGGAGGTTCAACTAATGAAAAACTGTTTTTT.

V is TRBV11-3 and J is TRBJ2-7; no clear D. V was pared by 0 bases and J by 1 base, with 10 bases between. This CDR3 comprises 15 residues. Germline-derived CDR1 and CDR2 are SGHNT and YENEEA. The CDR3 reads CASSLDLGRSYEQYV. In DNA, the CDR3 is TGTGCCAGCAGCTTAGATCTCGGCAGGTCCTACGAGCAGTACGTC.

This clone was recorded a few times. V usage is TRBV1 and J usage is TRBJ1-1; the table's D call, TRBD1, was not checked against the DNA. TRBV1 is labeled a pseudogene. The CDR3 has 17 amino acids. The CDR3 bases are TGCACCAGCAGCCGGGACAGGGCCCAGGCTGTAAGCAGCGGAGCTTTCTTT. Translation gives CTSSRDRAQAVSSGAFF.

J is TRBJ2-1 and V is TRBV7-2, with D possibly TRBD1 on 5 matching bases. The germline gives CDR1 SGHTA, CDR2 FQGNSA. The ends were cut back, 6 bases at V and 10 bases at J, with 13 bases in the middle. The CDR3 runs to 12 residues. The CDR3 bases are TGTGCCAGCAGGCTGGATCAGGGAGAGCAGTTCTTC. It is translated as CASRLDQGEQFF.

J is TRBJ1-6 and V is TRBV5-5; no clear D gene. The germline V gene has CDR1 SGHKS and CDR2 YYEKEE (reference sequence). The V end lost 3 bases, the J end lost 7 bases, and 14 bases lay between the germline ends. The CDR3 runs 15 residues. CDR3 in amino acids: CASSSEAAKNSPLHF. DNA of the CDR3: TGTGCCAGCAGCTCCGAGGCCGCCAAAAATTCACCCCTCCACTTT.

In this sample, this clone turned up many times. The V gene is TRBV7-8, the J gene TRBJ2-6; 8 bases fit TRBD1. Germline trimming cut 2 bases from V and 2 bases from J; bases unmatched to any gene: 8. This CDR3 has 18 amino acids. Germline lookup yields CDR1 SGHVS and CDR2 FQNEAQ. The CDR3: CASSLSHPTGAGANVLTF. The CDR3 region has the DNA TGTGCCAGCAGCTTATCCCACCCGACAGGGGCTGGGGCCAACGTCCTGACTTTC.

The rearrangement uses TRBV7-6 and TRBJ1-1, with D possibly being TRBD1 (5 bases). The CDR3 totals 15 residues. Germline-derived CDR1 and CDR2 are SGHVS and FNYEAQ. V lost 6 bases and J 1 base, leaving 15 bases between the germline ends. The CDR3 loop reads CASRMPLGGNTEAFF. In DNA form, the CDR3 reads TGTGCCAGCAGGATGCCCCTGGGGGGGAACACTGAAGCTTTCTTT.

This clone was picked up a small number of times. The V gene is TRBV6-1, the J gene TRBJ2-4; D call uncertain. The V gene lost 2 bases and the J gene lost 6 bases, with 11 bases spanning the gap. This CDR3 region has 14 residues. Germline lookup yields CDR1 MNHNS and CDR2 SASEGT. The CDR3, as DNA: TGTGCCAGCAGTGAATCTACTAACCGAAACATTCAGTACTTC. It codes for CASSESTNRNIQYF.

As DNA, the CDR3 is TGTGCCAGCAGCTTGGGAGGGACCAGGGTTCTATCGGCCGAGCAGTACTTC. The encoded protein is CASSLGGTRVLSAEQYF. The genes are TRBV11-2 and TRBJ2-7; TRBD2 agrees at 7 bases. The CDR3 runs 17 residues. Losses at the gene ends were 3 bases for V and 6 bases for J; bases not matched to a gene: 17. Germline CDR1 reads SGHAT; CDR2 reads FQNNGV.

This clone was found a few times. The rearrangement uses TRBV11-2 and TRBJ2-5, with TRBD2 matching 15 bases. The CDR3 is 15 amino acids. CDR1 is SGHAT, CDR2 FQNNGV, per germline. Trimming took 5 bases from V and 5 from J; bases not matched to a gene: 3. This CDR3 is CASSQGLAGGETQYF. DNA for the CDR3: TGTGCCAGCAGCCAGGGACTAGCGGGGGGTGAGACCCAGTACTTC.

In its sample, this clone was seen many times. This chain uses TRBV23-1 with TRBJ2-1, with TRBD1 matching over 10 bases. TRBV23-1 is an ORF, and what it does is uncertain. The V and J ends lost 6 bases and 8 bases, in that order; junction bases with no gene match: 13. The CDR3 runs 16 residues. CDR3 coding DNA: TGCGCCAGCAGCCCCAGACAGGGGGCAAGGTGGGATGAGCAGTTCTTC. Translated: CASSPRQGARWDEQFF.

Here the CDR3 reads CASSSQGPNTGELFF. CDR3 sequence (DNA): TGCGCCAGCAGCTCACAGGGGCCTAACACCGGGGAGCTGTTTTTT. The chain carries TRBV5-1 and TRBJ2-2; 7 nucleotides align to TRBD1. CDR1 is SGHRS and CDR2 is YFSETQ in the germline V gene. With V trimmed by 3 bases and J by 2 bases, 4 bases remained unmatched. The CDR3 extends over 15 amino acids.

This clone turned up a few times. V gene TRBV10-2 combines with J gene TRBJ2-1; D might be TRBD1 (6 bases). In germline, CDR1 is WSHSY, CDR2 SAAADI. This CDR3 contains 15 residues. Trimming took 4 bases from V and 4 from J, leaving 14 bases between them. CDR3 residues: CASSVQGSRYNEQFF. The CDR3 DNA reads as TGCGCCAGCAGTGTACAGGGCAGCCGGTACAATGAGCAGTTCTTC.

The sample holds a few counts of this clone. The chain uses TRBV5-1 and TRBJ2-1, with 11 bases aligning to TRBD2. This CDR3 region has 12 residues. Germline lookup yields CDR1 SGHRS and CDR2 YFSETQ. V lost 3 bases to trimming and J lost 10 bases; unmatched junction nucleotides: 0. The CDR3: CASSWTSGEQFF. CDR3 in DNA: TGCGCCAGCAGCTGGACTAGCGGGGAGCAGTTCTTC.

The rearrangement uses TRBV2 and TRBJ2-2; D is possibly TRBD2 (5 bases). The CDR3 has 15 amino acids. Germline V gene sequence: CDR1 SNHLY, CDR2 FYNNEI. The CDR3 sequence is CATKAAAGNTGELFF. CDR3 in DNA: TGTGCTACCAAGGCGGCGGCGGGTAACACCGGGGAGCTGTTTTTT. Based on the CDR3 plus reference TRBV2 and TRBJ2-2, the full variable domain is EPEVTQTPSHQVTQMGQEVILRCVPISNHLYFYWYRQILGQKVEFLVSFYNNEISEKSEIFDDQFSVERPDGSNFTLKIRSTKLEDSAMYFCATKAAAGNTGELFFGEGSRLTVL.

The CDR3 sequence: CASGGTAGGYTF. CDR3 nucleotide sequence: TGTGCCAGCGGAGGGACAGCCGGCGGCTACACCTTC. The chain is built from TRBV25-1 and TRBJ1-2, with 7 bases fitting TRBD1. CDR3 length equals 12 residues. Germline V CDR1 and CDR2: MGHDK, SYGVNS. Losses at the gene ends were 8 bases for V and 8 bases for J; bases not matched to a gene: 8.

V is TRBV5-4 and J is TRBJ2-1; TRBD2 matches 9 bases. Per the germline V gene, CDR1 is SGHNT and CDR2 is YYREEE (reference sequence). The CDR3 length is 15 residues. The V and J ends lost 5 bases and 6 bases, in that order; junction bases with no gene match: 9. CDR3 amino acids: CASSRTSGQGNEQFF. CDR3 DNA sequence: TGTGCCAGCAGTCGAACTAGCGGGCAGGGCAATGAGCAGTTCTTC.

A word on this clone: The junction departs from the called germline gene at one end, perhaps through a read error. DNA for the CDR3: TGTGCCAGCAGCCTAGACAGGGGGCGCGGCGAGCAGTACTTC. As protein: CASSLDRGRGEQYF. The rearrangement joins TRBV11-2 to TRBJ2-7; 10 nucleotides line up with TRBD1. Germline V CDR1 and CDR2: SGHAT, FQNNGV. The CDR3 is 14 residues long.

This clone appeared many times. V is TRBV19 and J is TRBJ1-3, with a tentative D call TRBD1 (6 bases). Germline V gene lookup returns CDR1 LNHDA and CDR2 SQIVND (reference sequence). This CDR3 has 16 amino acids. V was trimmed by 3 bases and J by 3 bases, leaving 15 bases between them. The CDR3 region is CASSMGPGAGGNTIYF. The CDR3, as DNA: TGTGCCAGTAGTATGGGGCCGGGGGCAGGTGGAAACACCATATATTTT.

The V and J genes are TRBV7-2 and TRBJ1-4; D might be TRBD1 (6 bases). The germline V gene has CDR1 SGHTA and CDR2 FQGNSA. This CDR3 has 14 residues. V was cut by 5 bases and J by 5 bases, with 12 bases left in between. The CDR3 nucleotides read TGTGCCAGCAGCCGGACAGTGGGGAATGAAAAACTGTTTTTT. Translated: CASSRTVGNEKLFF. Drawing the rest from reference TRBV7-2 and TRBJ1-4, the complete variable domain is GAGVSQSPSNKVTEKGKDVELRCDPISGHTALYWYRQSLGQGLEFLIYFQGNSAPDKSGLPSDRFSAERTGGSVSTLTIQRTQQEDSAVYLCASSRTVGNEKLFFGSGTQLSVL.

This clone was counted many times. The chain couples TRBV2 to TRBJ1-5, with D unresolved. The CDR3 length is 13 residues. Germline V gene sequence: CDR1 SNHLY, CDR2 FYNNEI. Trimming shortened V by 4 bases and J by 4 bases, and 8 bases separated the two germline ends. CDR3 bases: TGTGCCAGCAGTGTCAAACCGAATCAGCCCCAGCATTTT. It specifies CASSVKPNQPQHF.

A few counts support this clone. This chain connects TRBV19 to TRBJ1-2; no clear D. V was pared by 2 bases and J by 2 bases, with 12 bases between. CDR1 and CDR2 from the germline V gene are LNHDA and SQIVND (reference sequence). The CDR3 is made up of 15 amino acids. The CDR3 DNA sequence: TGTGCCAGTAGTATAAGACGGTCTATGAACTATGGCTACACCTTC. The encoded protein is CASSIRRSMNYGYTF.

This clone was observed a handful of times. V usage is TRBV7-9 and J usage is TRBJ2-7; possible D gene TRBD1, 6 bases. CDR1 is SEHNR, CDR2 FQNEAQ, per germline (reference sequence). The CDR3 sequence is 14 residues long. V shed 4 bases and J shed 2 bases, with 12 bases lying between them. In DNA, the CDR3 is TGTGCCAGCAGCTGGGGGAGACAGGCCTACGAGCAGTACTTC. Translated: CASSWGRQAYEQYF.

This clone was counted only a few times. The genes are TRBV4-1 and TRBJ1-1; D remains unclear. There are 16 residues in the CDR3. Trimming removed 3 bases from V and 0 bases from J, with 14 bases in between. Germline V gene lookup returns CDR1 MGHRA and CDR2 YSYEKL. CDR3 nucleotide sequence: TGCGCCAGCAGCCAGTGGGGTCGAGGGATGAACACTGAAGCTTTCTTT. Translating gives CASSQWGRGMNTEAFF.

This clone was counted a few times. The same CDR3 arises from other DNA sequences in this sample as well. The chain has TRBV20-1 and TRBJ2-5, with a tentative D call TRBD2 (6 bases). The CDR3 extends over 11 amino acids. V shed 0 bases and J shed 9 bases, with 8 bases lying between them. Germline values: CDR1 DFQATT, CDR2 SNEGSKA (reference sequence). DNA for the CDR3: TGCAGTGCTAGAGAACGGAGGGCCCAGTACTTC. Residues: CSARERRAQYF.

This clone was detected only a few times. The chain uses TRBV23-1 and TRBJ1-1; D is undetermined. TRBV23-1 is sorted into the ORF group, with uncertain function. This CDR3 region has 21 residues. Trimming pared 2 bases from V and 1 base from J, leaving 29 bases between. CDR3 loop: CASSQKPAPFGHYVGNTEAFF. The CDR3 bases are TGCGCCAGCAGTCAAAAACCGGCCCCATTTGGGCACTACGTTGGGAACACTGAAGCTTTCTTT.

This chain uses TRBV10-3 with TRBJ1-2, with a tentative D call TRBD1 (5 bases). Trimming pared 3 bases from V and 2 bases from J, leaving 10 bases between. Germline V gene lookup returns CDR1 ENHRY and CDR2 SYGVKD. This CDR3 contains 14 residues. Written as DNA, the CDR3 is TGTGCCATCAGTGAACAGGAGTCCAACTATGGCTACACCTTC. Its protein product is CAISEQESNYGYTF.

CDR3 coding DNA: TGTGCCAGCAGCCCCCAGGGGGGCTACGAGCAGTACTTC. Translation gives CASSPQGGYEQYF. The V gene is TRBV11-3, the J gene TRBJ2-7, with a tentative D call TRBD1 (7 bases). The CDR3 extends over 13 amino acids. Trimming removed 5 bases at V and 3 bases at J, with 11 bases between. Germline assignment: CDR1 SGHNT and CDR2 YENEEA.